One and the same sample provided the 21 T cell receptor beta chains below, sequenced in a study of blood T cell repertoires in COVID-19. The repertoire was sequenced with immunoSEQ multiplex PCR; TCRdb's copy has only in-frame clones and lacks some. The table records under 50,000 clones, approximately 88% of them present only once. Sequencing was performed on peripheral blood. Receptor source: a woman between 40 and 50 years old with acute or convalescent COVID-19.

This sequence joins TRBV3-1 (or the pseudogene TRBV3-2) and TRBJ1-1; possibly TRBD1 for D (6 bases). V dropped 3 bases and J dropped 1 base, with 12 bases sitting between them. This CDR3 region has 15 residues. CDR1 and CDR2 from the germline V gene are LGHDT and YNNKEL (reference sequence). CDR3 protein: CASSQRTDKNTEAFF. CDR3 DNA: TGTGCCAGCAGCCAGAGGACAGATAAGAACACTGAAGCTTTCTTT.

The chain recombines TRBV29-1 with TRBJ2-5, with a tentative D call TRBD1 (6 bases). V dropped 4 bases and J dropped 5 bases, with 23 bases sitting between them. The V gene's germline CDR1 is SQVTM and CDR2 ANQGSEA. CDR3 length: 16 amino acids. The CDR3 region has the DNA TGCAGCGTTGGGGGGCGTGGAGGACCGACCCCGGAGACCCAGTACTTC. Translating it yields CSVGGRGGPTPETQYF.

The chain carries TRBV11-2 and TRBJ2-7; 8 bases map to TRBD2. The CDR3 is 14 amino acids. Losses at the gene ends were 1 base for V and 3 bases for J; bases not matched to a gene: 2. Per the germline V gene, CDR1 is SGHAT and CDR2 is FQNNGV. Here the CDR3 DNA reads TGTGCCAGCAGCTTAGGCACTAGCGGCTACGAGCAGTACTTC. As protein: CASSLGTSGYEQYF.

This chain connects TRBV12-3 or TRBV12-4 to TRBJ1-2; TRBD1 might be the D (5 bases). The CDR3 is 13 residues long. The V end was cut by 3 bases, the J end by 8 bases, with 13 bases between. The CDR3, as DNA: TGTGCCAGCAGTTTTGCCAGGGTGTTCGGCTACACCTTC. Its translation: CASSFARVFGYTF.

The V call is TRBV24-1, the J call TRBJ2-3; 8 bases line up with TRBD2. Per the germline V gene, CDR1 is KGHDR and CDR2 is SFDVKD. J gave up 1 base and V 2 bases, and 4 bases lay outside the gene matches. This CDR3 comprises 16 residues. Written as DNA, the CDR3 is TGTGCCACCAGTGATTCCAGCGGGGGCCGCACAGATACGCAGTATTTT. Encoded protein: CATSDSSGGRTDTQYF.

The chain uses TRBV19 and TRBJ2-5; 14 bases align to TRBD2. Germline values: CDR1 LNHDA, CDR2 SQIVND (reference sequence). J was trimmed by 3 bases and V by 2 bases; bases with no gene match: 2. The CDR3 totals 16 residues. CDR3 loop: CASSIRLAGGEETQYF. Here the CDR3 DNA reads TGTGCCAGTAGTATAAGACTAGCGGGAGGGGAAGAGACCCAGTACTTC. Looking up the rest from reference TRBV19 and TRBJ2-5 gives the full variable domain: DGGITQSPKYLFRKEGQNVTLSCEQNLNHDAMYWYRQDPGQGLRLIYYSQIVNDFQKGDIAEGYSVSREKKESFPLTVTSAQKNPTAFYLCASSIRLAGGEETQYFGPGTRLLVL.

The J gene is TRBJ1-3, the V gene TRBV9, with D uncertain. The CDR3 covers 16 residues. From germline, CDR1 is SGDLS and CDR2 YYNGEE. V gave up 0 bases and J gave up 0 bases, with 10 bases separating them. Here the CDR3 reads CASSVGQANSGNTIYF. The CDR3 DNA follows: TGTGCCAGCAGCGTAGGTCAGGCGAACTCTGGAAACACCATATATTTT.

The rearrangement uses TRBV6-1 and TRBJ1-5; the D is unclear. Germline V gene lookup returns CDR1 MNHNS and CDR2 SASEGT. This CDR3 has 15 residues. The germline V and J ends were trimmed by 2 bases and 5 bases, with 13 bases remaining between them. The CDR3 bases are TGTGCCAGCAGTGAACGTGAGGAGAGAGATCAGCCCCAGCATTTT. This codes for CASSEREERDQPQHF.

The genes are TRBV7-2 and TRBJ2-5; TRBD1 aligns across 8 bases. With V trimmed by 2 bases and J by 9 bases, 8 bases remained unmatched. Germline loops: CDR1 SGHTA, CDR2 FQGNSA. The CDR3 runs 14 residues. CDR3 loop: CASSLKGQDVAQYF. In DNA form, the CDR3 reads TGTGCCAGCAGCTTAAAGGGACAGGATGTCGCCCAGTACTTC.

The V gene is TRBV5-1, the J gene TRBJ2-1; D gene unclear. Germline V gene lookup returns CDR1 SGHRS and CDR2 YFSETQ. Trimming shortened V by 1 base and J by 4 bases, and 24 bases separated the two germline ends. CDR3 length: 19 residues. The chain's CDR3 is CASSLMAASSAVKYNEQFF. As DNA, the CDR3 is TGCGCCAGCAGCTTGATGGCAGCTAGTTCAGCAGTAAAGTACAATGAGCAGTTCTTC.

This clone was found once. V usage is TRBV28 and J usage is TRBJ2-7; TRBD1 matches at 7 bases. Germline lookup yields CDR1 MDHEN and CDR2 SYDVKM. The V and J ends lost 0 bases and 3 bases, in that order; junction bases with no gene match: 5. The CDR3 sequence is 15 residues long. For the CDR3, the DNA is TGTGCCAGCAGTTTATGGAAGGGGGCAGGCTACGAGCAGTACTTC. Its protein is CASSLWKGAGYEQYF.

The chain is built from TRBV11-2 and TRBJ2-2; perhaps TRBD1 as D (6 bases). Trimming cost V 6 bases and J 8 bases, with 13 bases left between them. The CDR3 consists of 13 residues. The V gene's germline CDR1 is SGHAT and CDR2 FQNNGV. In nucleotides, the CDR3 is TGTGCCAGCAGTCAAGGGGGAGAGGGGGAGCTGTTTTTT. Its translation: CASSQGGEGELFF.

The chain has TRBV9 and TRBJ2-6; D is perhaps TRBD2 (6 bases). The CDR3 loop spans 16 amino acids. Trimming left V 6 bases short and J 4 bases short, with 17 bases between. Germline loops: CDR1 SGDLS, CDR2 YYNGEE. Here the CDR3 DNA reads TGTGCCAGCACCTTGGGAGGAGAGCCCGGGGCCAACGTCCTGACTTTC. Translation: CASTLGGEPGANVLTF.

The gene calls are TRBV19 and TRBJ1-2; TRBD1 agrees at 8 bases. There are 15 residues in the CDR3. Germline assignment: CDR1 LNHDA and CDR2 SQIVND (reference sequence). After removal of 8 bases from V and 3 bases from J, the junction contained 11 bases not matched to a gene. For the CDR3, the DNA is TGTGCCAGTCGGGGGACAGGAAGGTTAGACTATGGCTACACCTTC. This codes for CASRGTGRLDYGYTF.

The rearrangement links TRBV7-8 to TRBJ1-5; D ambiguous. V was clipped by 1 base and J by 1 base, with 8 bases between them. The length of the CDR3 is 15 residues. CDR1 and CDR2 from the germline V gene are SGHVS and FQNEAQ. The CDR3 DNA reads TGTGCCAGCAGCTTAGATACTGTAAGCAATCAGCCCCAGCATTTT. This gives the protein CASSLDTVSNQPQHF. Full variable domain (rest looked up from reference TRBV7-8 and TRBJ1-5): GAGVSQSPRYKVAKRGQDVALRCDPISGHVSLFWYQQALGQGPEFLTYFQNEAQLDKSGLPSDRFFAERPEGSVSTLKIQRTQQEDSAVYLCASSLDTVSNQPQHFGDGTRLSIL.

This chain uses TRBV5-5 with TRBJ1-2; 8 bases are a match to TRBD1. V gave up 5 bases and J gave up 2 bases; unmatched junction bases: 5. This CDR3 is built from 14 residues. Per the germline V gene, CDR1 is SGHKS and CDR2 is YYEKEE (reference sequence). DNA of the CDR3: TGTGCCAGCAGTTTTGACAGGGGCAACTATGGCTACACCTTC. Its translation is CASSFDRGNYGYTF.

The rearrangement links TRBV27 to TRBJ2-7; D is perhaps TRBD1 (6 bases). Germline V gene lookup returns CDR1 MNHEY and CDR2 SMNVEV (reference sequence). V lost 8 bases and J 3 bases, leaving 11 bases between the germline ends. This CDR3 has 12 amino acids. DNA of the CDR3: TGTGCCAGCGGGACAAACATCTACGAGCAGTACTTC. This codes for CASGTNIYEQYF.

CDR3 amino acids: CASSLRTSVNTGELFF. The CDR3 nucleotides are TGTGCCAGCAGTTTACGGACTAGCGTAAACACCGGGGAGCTGTTTTTT. The chain has TRBV28 and TRBJ2-2; 9 bases fit TRBD2. V trimming: 2 bases; J trimming: 2 bases; junction bases outside the gene matches: 3. The V gene's germline CDR1 is MDHEN and CDR2 SYDVKM. The CDR3 sequence is 16 residues long.

This chain uses TRBV5-1 with TRBJ2-1; 9 bases agree with TRBD2. CDR1 is SGHRS and CDR2 is YFSETQ in the germline V gene. V shed 0 bases, J shed 6 bases, and the junction held 7 bases outside the gene matches. CDR3 length: 16 residues. The CDR3 is CASSLETAGGRNEQFF. CDR3 sequence (DNA): TGCGCCAGCAGCTTGGAGACAGCGGGAGGACGCAATGAGCAGTTCTTC.

V and J are TRBV29-1 and TRBJ2-1, with 9 nucleotides matching TRBD2. Unmatched junction bases numbered 3, after V lost 3 bases and J lost 0 bases. The CDR3 extends over 15 amino acids. Germline V gene lookup returns CDR1 SQVTM and CDR2 ANQGSEA. CDR3 region: CSVEGREGSYNEQFF. The CDR3 DNA is TGCAGCGTTGAGGGGCGGGAGGGCTCCTACAATGAGCAGTTCTTC.

The chain carries TRBV30 and TRBJ2-7; D possibly corresponds to TRBD2 (6 bases). The germline V gene encodes CDR1 GTSNPN and CDR2 SVGIG (reference sequence). V dropped 3 bases and J dropped 6 bases, with 9 bases sitting between them. The CDR3 is made up of 11 amino acids. DNA of the CDR3: TGTGCCTGGAGAAGGGGAGGCGAGCAGTACTTC. Translating gives CAWRRGGEQYF.